Following are 26 T cell receptor beta chains from one sample sequenced in a study of blood T cell repertoires in COVID-19. Libraries were prepared by immunoSEQ multiplex PCR; TCRdb keeps only in-frame clonotypes and omits some of them. Of roughly 260,000 clones in the sample, roughly 90% were seen once. The sequencing input was PBMCs or T cells enriched from blood (not recorded which). The receptors were sampled from a woman in her thirties with acute COVID-19.

The CDR3 DNA sequence: TGTGCCAGCAGCCTAAGACAGTTCACCGGGGAGCTGTTTTTT. Translation gives CASSLRQFTGELFF. The rearrangement uses TRBV7-9 and TRBJ2-2; weak D call: TRBD1 (5 bases). CDR1 and CDR2 (germline): SEHNR, FQNEAQ (reference sequence). The V end lost 5 bases, the J end lost 4 bases, and 11 bases lay between the germline ends. The CDR3 has 14 amino acids.

The chain has TRBV11-2 and TRBJ2-7, with 7 bases that match TRBD2. The V and J ends lost 3 bases and 0 bases, in that order; junction bases with no gene match: 2. This CDR3 region has 14 residues. Germline V gene sequence: CDR1 SGHAT, CDR2 FQNNGV. The CDR3 reads CASSLGGTSYEQYF. CDR3 in DNA: TGTGCCAGCAGCTTGGGAGGGACCTCCTACGAGCAGTACTTC.

The CDR3 is CASSPIAGVGSNEQFF. CDR3 DNA sequence: TGTGCCAGCTCACCAATAGCGGGAGTGGGGTCCAATGAGCAGTTCTTC. The chain employs TRBV18 and TRBJ2-1; TRBD2 agrees at 9 bases. The trim removed 2 bases at V and 6 bases at J, leaving 8 bases unmatched. This CDR3 spans 16 amino acids. Per germline, CDR1 KGHSH and CDR2 LQKENI.

This clone occurred once. V usage is TRBV4-1 and J usage is TRBJ2-1, with D uncertain. There are 14 residues in the CDR3. The V gene's germline CDR1 is MGHRA and CDR2 YSYEKL. V was trimmed by 0 bases and J by 8 bases, leaving 11 bases between them. CDR3 sequence reads: CASSQDERRDEQFF. CDR3 DNA: TGCGCCAGCAGCCAAGATGAGAGAAGAGATGAGCAGTTCTTC.

The sample holds a few counts of this clone. No DNA is shown, since the ends of the CDR3 on it are uncertain; the CDR3 is the one TCRdb lists. The genes are TRBV21-1 and TRBJ1-1; TRBD1 is the table's D call and was not checked against the DNA. TRBV21-1 is classified as a pseudogene. The CDR3 is made up of 16 amino acids, end residues included. CDR3 in amino acids: CASSKPFGTGSHEAFF.

This clone was observed once. The rearrangement links TRBV6-5 to TRBJ1-1; 9 bases fit TRBD1. CDR1 is MNHEY, CDR2 SVGAGI, per germline. V dropped 2 bases and J dropped 9; count of bases not matched to a gene: 4. The CDR3 spans 13 residues. CDR3: CASSYDGTGQAFF. DNA of the CDR3: TGTGCCAGCAGTTACGACGGGACAGGGCAAGCTTTCTTT.

The CDR3 spells CASSYISVNQPQHF. CDR3 in DNA: TGTGCCAGCAGTTACATTTCGGTAAATCAGCCCCAGCATTTT. The J gene is TRBJ1-5, the V gene TRBV6-5; D is ambiguous. This CDR3 has 14 amino acids. Germline CDR1 and CDR2: MNHEY and SVGAGI. V lost 2 bases and J lost 4, with 9 bases in between.

In its sample, this clone was seen once. The chain combines TRBV7-3 with TRBJ2-6, with a tentative D call TRBD2 (6 bases). The CDR3 loop spans 15 amino acids. Germline CDR1 reads SGHTA; CDR2 reads FQGTGA. V shed 6 bases and J shed 2 bases, with 11 bases lying between them. The CDR3 DNA follows: TGTGCCAGCAGTCCTAGCGTCACTGGGGCCAACGTCCTGACTTTC. The encoded protein is CASSPSVTGANVLTF.

The chain recombines TRBV2 with TRBJ1-1; TRBD1 is a possible D gene (6 bases). Germline V gives CDR1 SNHLY, CDR2 FYNNEI. Trimming took 4 bases from V and 4 from J, leaving 25 bases between them. This CDR3 contains 18 residues. The CDR3 DNA reads as TGTGCCAGCAGTGTTGTGACCTTGGACAGTTGGTGGATCACTGAAGCTTTCTTT. Encoded protein: CASSVVTLDSWWITEAFF.

This clone was detected only a few times. This chain joins TRBV7-3 and TRBJ2-7; TRBD2 matches 7 bases. The trim removed 2 bases at V and 7 bases at J, leaving 11 bases unmatched. This CDR3 contains 15 residues. CDR1 is SGHTA, CDR2 FQGTGA, per germline. The CDR3 DNA is TGTGCCAGCAGCTTAGGGACCGGGACTATGGAAGAGCAGTACTTC. Its protein is CASSLGTGTMEEQYF.

This chain links TRBV5-5 with TRBJ2-7; TRBD1 aligns across 10 bases. This CDR3 has 15 amino acids. Germline CDR1 reads SGHKS; CDR2 reads YYEKEE (reference sequence). V shed 0 bases, J shed 4 bases, and the junction held 4 bases outside the gene matches. The CDR3 DNA is TGTGCCAGCAGCTTGGCGACAGGGGGCTTATACGAGCAGTACTTC. Its protein is CASSLATGGLYEQYF.

This chain joins TRBV15 and TRBJ1-2, with unresolved D. Germline loops: CDR1 LNHNV, CDR2 YYDKDF (reference sequence). The V end was cut by 1 base, the J end by 1 base, with 13 bases between. This CDR3 has 16 residues. Here the CDR3 DNA reads TGTGCCACCAGCAGAGGATCAAACCCGAGTAACTATGGCTACACCTTC. Protein: CATSRGSNPSNYGYTF.

V and J are TRBV28 and TRBJ2-1; tentative D call: TRBD2 (5 bases). Trimming took 6 bases from V and 5 from J, leaving 26 bases between them. In germline, CDR1 is MDHEN, CDR2 SYDVKM. The CDR3 covers 18 residues. CDR3 nucleotide sequence: TGTGCCAGCAGCTCTCGCTTGGACTCCAACCCGTACAACAATGAGCAGTTCTTC. Encoded protein: CASSSRLDSNPYNNEQFF.

This chain joins TRBV4-1 and TRBJ2-7; perhaps TRBD2 as D (5 bases). Per germline, CDR1 MGHRA and CDR2 YSYEKL. The CDR3 consists of 15 residues. V was clipped by 0 bases and J by 3 bases, with 12 bases between them. This chain's CDR3 is CASSQERAINYEQYF. CDR3 in DNA: TGCGCCAGCAGCCAAGAGCGGGCGATAAACTACGAGCAGTACTTC.

The genes are TRBV7-3 and TRBJ2-7; D may be TRBD1 (6 bases). Trimming stripped 3 bases from V and 3 bases from J, with 15 bases between. CDR1 SGHTA and CDR2 FQGTGA come from the germline V gene. CDR3 length: 15 residues. The CDR3 region has the DNA TGTGCCAGCAGCTTCAATACAGGGTACGGCTACGAGCAGTACTTC. Translating gives CASSFNTGYGYEQYF.

The V and J genes are TRBV30 and TRBJ1-3, with a possible D match to TRBD1 (5 bases). Germline CDR1 GTSNPN, CDR2 SVGIG (reference sequence). V was trimmed by 0 bases and J by 2 bases, leaving 11 bases between them. The CDR3 totals 15 residues. CDR3 bases: TGTGCCTGGAGTGTAGGAGGGGTTCCTGGAAACACCATATATTTT. This translates into CAWSVGGVPGNTIYF.

The rearrangement joins TRBV28 to TRBJ2-3; weak D call: TRBD2 (7 bases). In germline, CDR1 is MDHEN, CDR2 SYDVKM. The length of the CDR3 is 15 residues. V lost 8 bases to trimming and J lost 2 bases, with 17 bases between them. In nucleotides, the CDR3 is TGTGCCAGCGCGTCTACGGGGGGCACCACAGATACGCAGTATTTT. Its protein is CASASTGGTTDTQYF.

The V gene is TRBV6-1, the J gene TRBJ2-1; tentative D call: TRBD2 (6 bases). CDR1 and CDR2 from the germline V gene are MNHNS and SASEGT. Trimming left V 2 bases short and J 11 bases short, with 13 bases between. The length of the CDR3 is 13 residues. The CDR3 nucleotides are TGTGCCAGCAGTGAATACGGAGGCGGGAAGCAGTTCTTC. Amino acids: CASSEYGGGKQFF.

This clone was picked up one time. The chain is built from TRBV7-2 and TRBJ2-1; TRBD2 aligns across 9 bases. CDR3 length: 16 amino acids. The ends lost 7 bases at V and 9 bases at J; junction bases unmatched: 16. Germline V lookup: CDR1 SGHTA, CDR2 FQGNSA. The CDR3 reads CASTRVSGSPFVEQFF. The CDR3 DNA reads as TGTGCCAGCACCCGGGTTAGCGGGAGTCCTTTTGTTGAGCAGTTCTTC.

V and J are TRBV29-1 and TRBJ1-2; D perhaps matches TRBD1 (6 bases). V was pared by 3 bases and J by 0 bases, with 11 bases between. The CDR3 covers 14 residues. Germline V gene lookup returns CDR1 SQVTM and CDR2 ANQGSEA. This CDR3 reads CSVDRDTSNYGYTF. CDR3 DNA sequence: TGCAGCGTTGATCGGGACACATCTAACTATGGCTACACCTTC. Looking up the rest from reference TRBV29-1 and TRBJ1-2 gives the full variable domain: SAVISQKPSRDICQRGTSLTIQCQVDSQVTMMFWYRQQPGQSLTLIATANQGSEATYESGFVIDKFPISRPNLTFSTLTVSNMSPEDSSIYLCSVDRDTSNYGYTFGSGTRLTVV.

This rearrangement joins TRBV7-9 to TRBJ2-1, with 9 bases lining up with TRBD1. The CDR3 runs 14 residues. V dropped 5 bases and J dropped 7; count of bases not matched to a gene: 6. Germline CDR1 and CDR2: SEHNR and FQNEAQ (reference sequence). The CDR3 bases are TGTGCCAGCAGCGCCCGGACAGGGGTTAATGAGCAGTTCTTC. This translates into CASSARTGVNEQFF.

The CDR3 loop reads CASSSQGVTGTPLHF. As DNA, the CDR3 is TGTGCCAGCAGCTCACAGGGAGTAACGGGGACACCCCTCCACTTT. The rearrangement uses TRBV7-2 and TRBJ1-6; D is perhaps TRBD1 (6 bases). CDR3 length: 15 residues. V was pared by 4 bases and J by 11 bases, with 18 bases between. Germline lookup yields CDR1 SGHTA and CDR2 FQGNSA.

This clone was counted a single time. The chain uses TRBV19 and TRBJ2-7, with TRBD1 matching 8 bases. CDR1 and CDR2 from the germline V gene are LNHDA and SQIVND (reference sequence). V shed 0 bases, J shed 3 bases, and the junction held 7 bases outside the gene matches. This CDR3 contains 16 residues. The chain's CDR3 is CASSIERTGRLYEQYF. The CDR3 DNA follows: TGTGCCAGTAGTATAGAAAGGACAGGGAGACTCTACGAGCAGTACTTC.

This chain links TRBV2 with TRBJ2-7; D gene unclear. The ends were cut back, 3 bases at V and 4 bases at J, with 13 bases in the middle. CDR3 length: 14 amino acids. Germline CDR1 SNHLY, CDR2 FYNNEI. This CDR3 reads CASSDLGFGYEQYF. Written as DNA, the CDR3 is TGTGCCAGCAGTGACCTAGGCTTTGGGTACGAGCAGTACTTC.

The gene calls are TRBV11-2 and TRBJ1-1; TRBD1 aligns across 9 bases. The CDR3 spans 15 residues. The ends lost 1 base at V and 6 bases at J; junction bases unmatched: 6. Germline V gene data show CDR1 as SGHAT and CDR2 as FQNNGV. CDR3 DNA sequence: TGTGCCAGCAGCTTAGGGACAGGGGCGGCCTCTGAAGCTTTCTTT. Its translation: CASSLGTGAASEAFF.

The J gene is TRBJ1-1, the V gene TRBV6-5; 9 nucleotides match TRBD1. The CDR3 runs to 14 residues. Per the germline V gene, CDR1 is MNHEY and CDR2 is SVGAGI. V gave up 7 bases and J gave up 5 bases; unmatched junction bases: 8. This CDR3 is CASNRGTGTTEAFF. The CDR3, as DNA: TGTGCCAGCAACCGAGGGACAGGGACGACTGAAGCTTTCTTT.